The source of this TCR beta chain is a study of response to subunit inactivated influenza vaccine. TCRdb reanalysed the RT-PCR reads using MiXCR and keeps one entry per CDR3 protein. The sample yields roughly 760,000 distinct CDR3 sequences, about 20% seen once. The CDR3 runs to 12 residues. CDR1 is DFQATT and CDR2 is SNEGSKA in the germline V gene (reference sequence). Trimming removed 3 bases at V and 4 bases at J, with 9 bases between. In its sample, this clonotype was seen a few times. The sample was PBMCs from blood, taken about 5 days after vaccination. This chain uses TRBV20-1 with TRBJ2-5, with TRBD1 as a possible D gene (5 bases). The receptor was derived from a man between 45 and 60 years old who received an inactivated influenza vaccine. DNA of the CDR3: TGCAGTGCTAGGGACATGGCAGAGACCCAGTACTTC. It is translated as CSARDMAETQYF.